The source of this T cell receptor beta chain is a study of blood T cell repertoires in COVID-19. Study information: The study drew acute and convalescent COVID-19 samples from the United States, Italy and Spain. Sources were T cells, B-cell-depleted T cells, or PBMCs; the material itself was cDNA or gDNA.

In the authors' workflow: Amplification with reference gene primers provided the estimates of nucleated cell counts. Using immunoSEQ multiplex PCR, the repertoire was profiled, and TCRdb retains in-frame clones only, with some absent. The DNA gave D and trimming, while V, J and clone size come from that table. The sample shows under 65,000 clones, roughly 90% of them seen only once. The germline V gene encodes CDR1 SGHRS and CDR2 YFSETQ. Germline trimming cut 3 bases from V and 6 bases from J; bases unmatched to any gene: 6. CDR3 length: 14 amino acids. The clonotype comes from a man in his sixties with acute or convalescent COVID-19. The chain joins TRBV5-1 to TRBJ1-2; TRBD1 matches 9 bases. Sequences were obtained from peripheral blood. CDR3 bases: TGCGCCAGCAGCTGGCGGGACAGGGCACATGGCTACACCTTC. This codes for CASSWRDRAHGYTF.